This T cell receptor beta chain was recovered during a study of monozygotic twins with cystic fibrosis. The CDR3 runs 14 residues. The V and J ends lost 3 bases and 2 bases, in that order; junction bases with no gene match: 5. Germline CDR1 reads SQVTM; CDR2 reads ANQGSEA. This table comes from immunoSEQ multiplex PCR, and its TCRdb copy is limited to in-frame clones, with some not included. The sample lists about 22,000 clones, just under 90% occurring once. Concerning this clone itself: Its antigen is undetermined.

Study findings and constraints: V usage most resembled the co-twin in 13 of 16 pairs.

This clonotype originated in a woman in her twenties or thirties with cystic fibrosis. The chain is built from TRBV29-1 and TRBJ1-2, with TRBD1 identical over 8 bases. Sequenced: blood. The CDR3 region is CSVDRTGNNYGYTF. The CDR3 DNA reads TGCAGCGTTGATAGGACAGGGAACAACTATGGCTACACCTTC.